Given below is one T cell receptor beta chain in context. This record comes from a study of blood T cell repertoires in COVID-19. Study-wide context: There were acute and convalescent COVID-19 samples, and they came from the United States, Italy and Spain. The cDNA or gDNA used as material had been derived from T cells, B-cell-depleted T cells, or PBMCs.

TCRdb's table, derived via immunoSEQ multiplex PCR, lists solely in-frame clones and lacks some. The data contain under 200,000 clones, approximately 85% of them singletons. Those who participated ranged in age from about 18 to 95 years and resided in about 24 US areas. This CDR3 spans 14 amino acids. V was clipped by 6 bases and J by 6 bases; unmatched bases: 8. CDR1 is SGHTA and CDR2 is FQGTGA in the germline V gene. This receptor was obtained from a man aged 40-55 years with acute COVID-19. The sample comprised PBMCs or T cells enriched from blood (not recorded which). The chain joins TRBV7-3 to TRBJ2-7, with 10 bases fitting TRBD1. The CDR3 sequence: CASSRTGGGTEQYF. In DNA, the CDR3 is TGTGCCAGCAGTCGGACAGGGGGTGGTACCGAGCAGTACTTC.